One and the same sample provided the 28 T cell receptor beta chains below, sequenced in a study of cytomegalovirus exposure and HLA in healthy donors. 13 Jbeta primers and 60 Vbeta primers were used for the PCR. Sequenced by immunoSEQ multiplex PCR; TCRdb stores in-frame clones only, minus some. The sample includes some 250,000 clones, about four fifths seen only once; the top ten take 4.5% to 6%. Sequencing input: PBMCs. The receptors come from a woman aged 40 to 55 in good health and CMV-seropositive.

In its sample, this clone was seen once. V gene TRBV6-5 combines with J gene TRBJ1-2; 10 bases match TRBD1. The CDR3 consists of 16 residues. V trimming: 3 bases; J trimming: 10 bases; junction bases outside the gene matches: 14. Germline V gene data show CDR1 as MNHEY and CDR2 as SVGAGI. The CDR3 bases are TGTGCCAGCAGTTATGGACAGGGGGGACTTAAGCGGGACTACACCTTC. Translation gives CASSYGQGGLKRDYTF.

The V gene is TRBV30, the J gene TRBJ2-5, with 7 bases lining up with TRBD2. The J call may be incorrect, as the DNA end agrees better with TRBJ2-7. This CDR3 spans 14 amino acids. Looked up from germline, CDR1 is GTSNPN and CDR2 is SVGIG (reference sequence). The CDR3 spells CAWSASAGAYEQYF. DNA of the CDR3: TGTGCCTGGAGCGCATCTGCGGGGGCCTACGAGCAGTACTTC.

This clone was picked up one time. The chain combines TRBV15 with TRBJ1-2, with 7 bases lining up with TRBD1. Germline V gene lookup returns CDR1 LNHNV and CDR2 YYDKDF (reference sequence). With 5 bases clipped from V and 6 bases from J, the junction kept 6 bases outside the gene matches. The CDR3 is 13 amino acids. The CDR3 nucleotides are TGTGCCACCAGCTCTCTAGGGGGCCATGGCTACACCTTC. As protein: CATSSLGGHGYTF.

The chain employs TRBV29-1 and TRBJ1-2; D unresolved. The CDR3 covers 12 residues. Germline CDR1 is SQVTM and CDR2 is ANQGSEA. Trimming cost V 4 bases and J 2 bases, with 8 bases left between them. The CDR3 reads CSVASRNYGYTF. CDR3 in DNA: TGCAGCGTTGCCAGCAGGAACTATGGCTACACCTTC.

The chain employs TRBV11-2 and TRBJ2-2; D may be TRBD1 (6 bases). Trimming shortened V by 3 bases and J by 0 bases, and 8 bases separated the two germline ends. The CDR3 contains 15 residues. Germline V gene sequence: CDR1 SGHAT, CDR2 FQNNGV. CDR3 DNA sequence: TGTGCCAGCAGCTTTACAGGGTCGAACACCGGGGAGCTGTTTTTT. It yields the protein CASSFTGSNTGELFF.

The chain joins TRBV6-6 to TRBJ2-1; D gene unclear. From germline, CDR1 is MNHNY and CDR2 SVGAGI (reference sequence). CDR3 length: 13 amino acids. The V and J ends lost 3 bases and 9 bases respectively, with 12 bases between them. CDR3 region: CASSYVESGEQFF. The CDR3 nucleotides are TGTGCCAGCAGTTATGTAGAATCCGGTGAGCAGTTCTTC.

The rearrangement joins TRBV9 to TRBJ1-1, with 10 nucleotides matching TRBD1. Germline CDR1 reads SGDLS; CDR2 reads YYNGEE. This CDR3 contains 16 residues. V was clipped by 3 bases and J by 5 bases; unmatched bases: 10. CDR3 residues: CASSGRGGQGLTEAFF. The CDR3 DNA follows: TGTGCCAGCAGCGGCCGGGGGGGACAGGGGTTGACTGAAGCTTTCTTT.

The V gene is TRBV5-1, the J gene TRBJ1-1; possibly TRBD1 for D (6 bases). Trimming took 0 bases from V and 7 from J, leaving 13 bases between them. Per germline, CDR1 SGHRS and CDR2 YFSETQ. This CDR3 is built from 14 residues. CDR3: CASSLVGTQGEAFF. The DNA for the CDR3 is TGCGCCAGCAGCTTGGTCGGGACACAAGGTGAAGCTTTCTTT.

The chain is built from TRBV7-6 and TRBJ2-2; a possible D gene is TRBD2 (6 bases). The CDR3 spans 15 residues. Trimming pared 5 bases from V and 5 bases from J, leaving 15 bases between. The V gene's germline CDR1 is SGHVS and CDR2 FNYEAQ. In nucleotides, the CDR3 is TGTGCCAGCAGCCAACAGACCGGGGGAACCGGGGAGCTGTTTTTT. Its translation: CASSQQTGGTGELFF.

V is TRBV7-2 and J is TRBJ2-1, with 9 bases that match TRBD2. Germline values: CDR1 SGHTA, CDR2 FQGNSA. The CDR3 has 15 amino acids. Unmatched junction bases numbered 7, after V lost 5 bases and J lost 5 bases. The CDR3 here is CASSRASGTDNEQFF. CDR3 nucleotide sequence: TGTGCCAGCAGCCGGGCTAGCGGGACCGACAATGAGCAGTTCTTC.

The V call is TRBV11-2, the J call TRBJ2-5; 8 bases map to TRBD1. There are 15 residues in the CDR3. CDR1 is SGHAT, CDR2 FQNNGV, per germline. Trimming cost V 5 bases and J 1 base; bases outside gene matches: 6. The DNA of the CDR3 is TGTGCCAGCAGCAGGAGGACAGGGCCCCAAGAGACCCAGTACTTC. The encoded protein is CASSRRTGPQETQYF.

This clone was found once. CDR3 amino acids: CASSQDPRDRDQFF. The CDR3 DNA is TGCGCCAGCAGCCAAGATCCCCGGGACAGGGATCAGTTCTTC. This chain links TRBV4-3 with TRBJ2-1; TRBD1 agrees at 9 bases. Germline assignment: CDR1 LGHNA and CDR2 YSLEER. Trimming removed 0 bases from V and 13 bases from J; junction bases left unmatched: 7. The CDR3 length is 14 residues.

Worth noting for this clone: A junction end diverges from the germline sequence, so it may reflect a read error. The J gene is TRBJ2-7, the V gene TRBV5-6, with D unresolved. CDR3 size: 17 residues. The germline V gene encodes CDR1 SGHDT and CDR2 YYEEEE. CDR3 region: CASSFLGRSRISYEQYF. In nucleotides, the CDR3 is TGTGCCAGCAGCTTCTTGGGTAGGTCTAGGATAAGCTACGAGCAATACTTC.

This clone came up once. The chain couples TRBV6-7 to TRBJ2-2; no clear D gene. TRBV6-7 falls under the ORF class, with uncertain function. Trimming cost V 0 bases and J 2 bases, with 7 bases left between them. This CDR3 contains 15 residues. Here the CDR3 reads CASSYSTLNTGELFF. The CDR3 DNA is TGTGCCAGCAGTTACTCGACTCTTAACACCGGGGAGCTGTTTTTT.

The CDR3 sequence is CASRVGYTF. The CDR3 nucleotides are TGTGCCTCCAGGGTCGGCTACACCTTC. The rearrangement links TRBV30 to TRBJ1-2; the D gene is possibly TRBD1 (5 bases). With 7 bases removed from V and 8 bases from J, the gap between germline ends came to 8 bases. Germline-derived CDR1 and CDR2 are GTSNPN and SVGIG (reference sequence). This CDR3 contains 9 residues.

The chain combines TRBV7-9 with TRBJ1-1; D is undetermined. The CDR3 spans 13 residues. V was cut by 7 bases and J by 2 bases, with 11 bases left in between. Germline V CDR1 and CDR2: SEHNR, FQNEAQ (reference sequence). CDR3 in amino acids: CASMGAYNTEAFF. CDR3 coding DNA: TGTGCCAGCATGGGAGCCTACAACACTGAAGCTTTCTTT.

J is TRBJ2-2 and V is TRBV7-2; D is unresolved. V was clipped by 3 bases and J by 2 bases, with 10 bases between them. From germline, CDR1 is SGHTA and CDR2 FQGNSA. This CDR3 is built from 15 residues. The CDR3 spells CASSFGHLNTGELFF. DNA of the CDR3: TGTGCCAGCAGCTTTGGGCACCTCAACACCGGGGAGCTGTTTTTT.

The gene calls are TRBV12-5 and TRBJ2-1, with 11 bases fitting TRBD1. This CDR3 is built from 16 residues. The germline V gene has CDR1 LGHNT and CDR2 FRNRAP. V trimming: 7 bases; J trimming: 3 bases; junction bases outside the gene matches: 8. The CDR3 DNA reads TGTGCTAGTGAACCCCTCGGGACAGGGGGCTACAATGAGCAGTTCTTC. Amino acids: CASEPLGTGGYNEQFF.

The genes are TRBV7-2 and TRBJ2-3, with D possibly being TRBD2 (5 bases). V lost 5 bases and J 0 bases, leaving 15 bases between the germline ends. The CDR3 loop spans 16 amino acids. Germline loops: CDR1 SGHTA, CDR2 FQGNSA. The DNA for the CDR3 is TGTGCCAGCAGCCTATGGGGAGCCTCGAGCACAGATACGCAGTATTTT. Protein product: CASSLWGASSTDTQYF.

V and J are TRBV30 and TRBJ2-5, with D unclear. Germline CDR1 is GTSNPN and CDR2 is SVGIG (reference sequence). Deletions cut 3 bases from V and 2 bases from J, with 4 bases between. This CDR3 is 11 amino acids long. Written as DNA, the CDR3 is TGTGCCTGGAGATTACAAGAGACCCAGTACTTC. Its translation is CAWRLQETQYF.

In this sample, this clone turned up once. The rearrangement links TRBV6-6 to TRBJ1-3; no firm D call. The CDR3 length is 12 residues. Per germline, CDR1 MNHNY and CDR2 SVGAGI (reference sequence). Trimming removed 7 bases from V and 4 bases from J, with 8 bases in between. The CDR3 loop reads CASKSEGNTIYF. CDR3 nucleotide sequence: TGTGCCAGCAAATCAGAAGGAAACACCATATATTTT.

The rearrangement links TRBV2 to TRBJ1-1; 7 positions match TRBD1. Germline trimming cut 7 bases from V and 0 bases from J; bases unmatched to any gene: 5. CDR3 length equals 14 residues. CDR1 and CDR2 (germline): SNHLY, FYNNEI. The CDR3 protein is CASNNRGMNTEAFF. Here the CDR3 DNA reads TGTGCCAGCAACAACAGGGGCATGAACACTGAAGCTTTCTTT.

The V and J genes are TRBV19 and TRBJ2-5; 9 bases fit TRBD1. This CDR3 has 16 amino acids. CDR1 and CDR2 from the germline V gene are LNHDA and SQIVND (reference sequence). Trimming took 3 bases from V and 2 from J; bases not matched to a gene: 7. Written as DNA, the CDR3 is TGTGCCAGTAGTATCTCCGGGACAGGGTTTCAAGAGACCCAGTACTTC. It encodes CASSISGTGFQETQYF.

This clone was recorded a few times. The chain is built from TRBV6-5 and TRBJ1-5; 7 nucleotides agree with TRBD1. In germline, CDR1 is MNHEY, CDR2 SVGAGI. V trimming: 10 bases; J trimming: 3 bases; junction bases outside the gene matches: 6. This CDR3 is 13 amino acids long. CDR3 DNA: TGTGCCACCCGGGGACAGCTCAATCAGCCCCAGCATTTT. This sequence encodes CATRGQLNQPQHF.

Remarks on this clone: A junction boundary mismatches the germline segment, possibly from a read error. V usage is TRBV19 and J usage is TRBJ1-5, with D possibly TRBD1 on 5 matching bases. Germline V gene data show CDR1 as LNHDA and CDR2 as SQIVND (reference sequence). The CDR3 is made up of 13 amino acids. DNA for the CDR3: TGTGTCAGTAGTATTCAGGGAATTCAGCCCCAGCATTTT. It encodes CVSSIQGIQPQHF. The variable domain in full, completed from reference TRBV19 and TRBJ1-5, reads DGGITQSPKYLFRKEGQNVTLSCEQNLNHDAMYWYRQDPGQGLRLIYYSQIVNDFQKGDIAEGYSVSREKKESFPLTVTSAQKNPTAFYLCVSSIQGIQPQHFGDGTRLSIL.

The chain combines TRBV27 with TRBJ2-4; a weak D match, TRBD1 (6 bases). The CDR3 extends over 14 amino acids. CDR1 is MNHEY, CDR2 SMNVEV, per germline (reference sequence). V was clipped by 6 bases and J by 2 bases, with 11 bases between them. The CDR3, as DNA: TGTGCCAGCAGCCCTGACAGGTCCAAAAACATTCAGTACTTC. Protein: CASSPDRSKNIQYF.

The V call is TRBV30, the J call TRBJ2-7, with D possibly matching TRBD2 (6 bases). The germline CDR1 and CDR2 sequences are GTSNPN and SVGIG (reference sequence). Trimming removed 2 bases from V and 4 bases from J, with 21 bases in between. This CDR3 has 16 residues. In DNA form, the CDR3 reads TGTGCCTGGAGTATTGAGGGCGCGGGGACCTTATACGAGCAGTACTTC. Its protein is CAWSIEGAGTLYEQYF.

The chain carries TRBV7-9 and TRBJ2-7, with a possible D match to TRBD1 (5 bases). The CDR3 contains 12 residues. CDR1 is SEHNR and CDR2 is FQNEAQ in the germline V gene (reference sequence). V lost 5 bases, J lost 5 bases, and 10 bases lay in between. CDR3 protein: CASSPNRNEQYF. For the CDR3, the DNA is TGTGCCAGCAGCCCAAACAGGAACGAGCAGTACTTC.